Following are 15 T cell receptor beta chains from one sample sequenced in a study of T cells after yellow fever vaccination. TCRdb used MiXCR to reprocess the 5' RACE reads, holding one entry per CDR3 protein. The sample carries 120,000 or so distinct CDR3 sequences, more than 5.5% recorded once. Source: CD4+ T cells sorted from PBMCs, taken approximately 40 days after the first yellow fever vaccination. The source of these receptors is a man aged 18 to 35 who received the YFV17D yellow fever vaccine.

This clonotype was counted many times. The chain couples TRBV5-1 to TRBJ2-1; D possibly uses TRBD1 or TRBD2 (5 bases each). The CDR3 covers 14 residues. Trimming stripped 1 base from V and 6 bases from J, with 11 bases between. From germline, CDR1 is SGHRS and CDR2 YFSETQ. The CDR3 sequence: CASSLSGRVNEQFF. Here the CDR3 DNA reads TGCGCCAGCAGCTTGTCAGGGCGGGTCAATGAGCAGTTCTTC.

This clonotype was counted many times. The chain combines TRBV5-1 with TRBJ1-1; 10 bases match TRBD1. V was clipped by 0 bases and J by 4 bases; unmatched bases: 9. The CDR3 consists of 17 residues. Germline V lookup: CDR1 SGHRS, CDR2 YFSETQ. The CDR3 protein is CASSLAPLGTGATEAFF. The CDR3 nucleotides are TGCGCCAGCAGCTTGGCCCCTCTAGGGACAGGGGCCACTGAAGCTTTCTTT. Based on the CDR3 plus reference TRBV5-1 and TRBJ1-1, the full variable domain is KAGVTQTPRYLIKTRGQQVTLSCSPISGHRSVSWYQQTPGQGLQFLFEYFSETQRNKGNFPGRFSGRQFSNSRSEMNVSTLELGDSALYLCASSLAPLGTGATEAFFGQGTRLTVV.

This clonotype occurred many times. This chain joins TRBV7-3 and TRBJ2-7; D is perhaps TRBD1 or TRBD2 (5 bases each). The CDR3 extends over 15 amino acids. Germline CDR1 SGHTA, CDR2 FQGTGA. The V and J ends lost 6 bases and 7 bases respectively, with 22 bases between them. CDR3 nucleotide sequence: TGTGCCAGCAGGGAGTCTGGGACGAGAGGCGGAGAGCAGTACTTC. Amino acids: CASRESGTRGGEQYF.

In this sample, this clonotype turned up many times. The chain joins TRBV20-1 to TRBJ2-3; 8 bases agree with TRBD1. The CDR3 length is 15 residues. Unmatched junction bases numbered 7, after V lost 3 bases and J lost 2 bases. Germline V CDR1 and CDR2: DFQATT, SNEGSKA (reference sequence). The chain's CDR3 is CSASTDRAITDTQYF. For the CDR3, the DNA is TGCAGTGCTAGTACGGACAGGGCAATCACAGATACGCAGTATTTT.

This clonotype was picked up many times. The chain combines TRBV5-1 with TRBJ2-2; perhaps TRBD1 as D (5 bases). Germline V gives CDR1 SGHRS, CDR2 YFSETQ. This CDR3 has 15 residues. V lost 0 bases and J 5 bases, leaving 11 bases between the germline ends. CDR3 amino acids: CASSLAVRATGELFF. CDR3 nucleotide sequence: TGCGCCAGCAGCTTGGCCGTCAGGGCGACCGGGGAGCTGTTTTTT.

This clonotype was seen many times. CDR3 nucleotide sequence: TGTGCCAGCAGCCGGGACAGGCAGGAGTATGGCTACACCTTC. Encoded protein: CASSRDRQEYGYTF. This chain uses TRBV9 with TRBJ1-2, with 8 bases matching TRBD1. Germline CDR1 SGDLS, CDR2 YYNGEE. V lost 4 bases and J lost 5; bases outside the gene matches: 7. The CDR3 is 14 amino acids.

This clonotype has ten or more counts. The rearrangement joins TRBV7-7 to TRBJ1-3; 7 bases agree with TRBD1. V shed 5 bases, J shed 7 bases, and the junction held 5 bases outside the gene matches. The CDR3 length is 13 residues. CDR1 is SSHAT, CDR2 FNYEAQ, per germline (reference sequence). The CDR3 protein is CASSQGTANTIYF. CDR3 DNA: TGTGCCAGCAGCCAAGGGACAGCTAACACCATATATTTT.

This clonotype was picked up many times. This chain connects TRBV5-1 to TRBJ2-1; no definite D call. V dropped 1 base and J dropped 0 bases, with 8 bases sitting between them. Germline CDR1 and CDR2: SGHRS and YFSETQ. The CDR3 loop spans 15 amino acids. The CDR3 bases are TGCGCCAGCAGCTTGCAAACGAGCTCCTACAATGAGCAGTTCTTC. It codes for CASSLQTSSYNEQFF.

This clonotype was recorded at least ten times. The chain is built from TRBV12-3 or TRBV12-4 and TRBJ2-5; D is possibly TRBD1 (6 bases). Trimming removed 8 bases from V and 5 bases from J, with 18 bases in between. The CDR3 is 14 amino acids. The CDR3 reads CASGRTERGETQYF. CDR3 in DNA: TGTGCCAGCGGAAGGACAGAAAGAGGGGAGACCCAGTACTTC.

This clonotype was observed a handful of times. The chain has TRBV2 and TRBJ2-7; no definite D call. Germline V gene lookup returns CDR1 SNHLY and CDR2 FYNNEI. V gave up 3 bases and J gave up 3 bases, with 15 bases separating them. This CDR3 comprises 15 residues. The CDR3 nucleotides are TGTGCCAGCAGTGAGTTCAAAGAGGTTAACTACGAGCAGTACGTC. Amino acids: CASSEFKEVNYEQYV.

The CDR3 DNA follows: TGCGCCAGCAGCTTACAGGGAGGGGGTGAAAAACTGTTTTTT. As protein: CASSLQGGGEKLFF. The chain carries TRBV5-1 and TRBJ1-4; perhaps TRBD1 as D (6 bases). Trimming stripped 2 bases from V and 7 bases from J, with 12 bases between. Germline V gene data show CDR1 as SGHRS and CDR2 as YFSETQ. The CDR3 runs to 14 residues. Full variable domain (missing parts from reference TRBV5-1 and TRBJ1-4): KAGVTQTPRYLIKTRGQQVTLSCSPISGHRSVSWYQQTPGQGLQFLFEYFSETQRNKGNFPGRFSGRQFSNSRSEMNVSTLELGDSALYLCASSLQGGGEKLFFGSGTQLSVL.

There are many counts of this clonotype. V is TRBV11-2 and J is TRBJ2-6; TRBD2 aligns across 7 bases. Losses at the gene ends were 5 bases for V and 0 bases for J; bases not matched to a gene: 4. Germline lookup yields CDR1 SGHAT and CDR2 FQNNGV. The CDR3 is 16 residues long. The CDR3 nucleotides are TGTGCCAGCAGCCCCGGGGGGAACTCTGGGGCCAACGTCCTGACTTTC. This codes for CASSPGGNSGANVLTF.

This clonotype was detected many times. CDR3 residues: CASSAGLHTDTQYF. The CDR3 DNA sequence: TGTGCCAGTAGTGCGGGACTCCACACAGATACGCAGTATTTT. The rearrangement uses TRBV19 and TRBJ2-3, with a weak D call TRBD2 (6 bases). Looked up from germline, CDR1 is LNHDA and CDR2 is SQIVND (reference sequence). The V and J ends lost 5 bases and 2 bases respectively, with 11 bases between them. The CDR3 loop spans 14 amino acids.

This clonotype was seen ten or more times. The V gene is TRBV4-1, the J gene TRBJ1-4; D gene unclear. Trimming took off 0 bases at V and 10 bases at J, with 9 bases between the two ends. The CDR3 extends over 13 amino acids. Per the germline V gene, CDR1 is MGHRA and CDR2 is YSYEKL. CDR3 DNA: TGCGCCAGCAGCCAAGATCTTGAGAGAAAACTGTTTTTT. Translating it yields CASSQDLERKLFF.

This clonotype appeared a few times. This chain connects TRBV20-1 to TRBJ1-5; 7 positions match TRBD1. This CDR3 has 15 residues. Unmatched junction bases numbered 9, after V lost 5 bases and J lost 2 bases. Per germline, CDR1 DFQATT and CDR2 SNEGSKA (reference sequence). The CDR3 is CSAAGGGKGNQPQHF. CDR3 coding DNA: TGCAGTGCTGCAGGGGGGGGTAAGGGCAATCAGCCCCAGCATTTT.